These 8 T cell receptor beta chains were sequenced from one sample in a study of CD8+ T cells in alopecia areata. Sequencing relied on a cDNA template that was reverse transcribed from extracted RNA. Sequencing used immunoSEQ multiplex PCR; TCRdb keeps in-frame clones, though not all of them. The sample shows fewer than 110,000 clones, approximately 52% of them seen only once. Material: CD4+ T cells sorted from blood. The receptors come from a human donor in good health.

In this sample, this clone turned up a few times. This chain connects TRBV30 to TRBJ2-7; 9 bases fit TRBD1. The germline V gene has CDR1 GTSNPN and CDR2 SVGIG (reference sequence). The length of the CDR3 is 14 residues. The ends lost 5 bases at V and 6 bases at J; junction bases unmatched: 11. The CDR3 loop reads CAWAKRDRVSEQYF. The CDR3 DNA reads TGTGCCTGGGCAAAAAGGGACAGGGTGTCCGAGCAGTACTTC.

V is TRBV7-2 and J is TRBJ1-6; the D is unclear. From germline, CDR1 is SGHTA and CDR2 FQGNSA. This CDR3 has 15 residues. V dropped 1 base and J dropped 7 bases, with 11 bases sitting between them. The CDR3 loop reads CASSLGSRENSPLHF. As DNA, the CDR3 is TGTGCCAGCAGCTTAGGTTCCCGGGAGAATTCACCCCTCCACTTT.

Only a few counts were recorded for this clone. V and J are TRBV7-2 and TRBJ1-4; D call uncertain. Germline CDR1 is SGHTA and CDR2 is FQGNSA. This CDR3 is built from 15 residues. Between the trimmed V and J ends, which lost 6 bases and 5 bases, there was a span of 16 bases. CDR3 nucleotides: TGTGCCAGCAGTCCCTCGGGAGGGAAGAATGAAAAACTGTTTTTT. It specifies CASSPSGGKNEKLFF.

J is TRBJ2-7 and V is TRBV29-1; maybe TRBD1 (5 bases). The CDR3 is 14 residues long. V lost 4 bases and J lost 3, with 16 bases in between. Germline V gives CDR1 SQVTM, CDR2 ANQGSEA. The CDR3 nucleotides are TGCAGCGTTGTGGCAGGGCTAGGTGGCTACGAGCAGTACTTC. Translating it yields CSVVAGLGGYEQYF.

J is TRBJ2-1 and V is TRBV29-1; D remains ambiguous. Germline CDR1 is SQVTM and CDR2 is ANQGSEA. Trimming removed 4 bases from V and 6 bases from J, with 13 bases in between. The CDR3 is made up of 13 amino acids. In DNA form, the CDR3 reads TGCAGCGTTGTGCGTCCCCTGGGCAATGAGCAGTTCTTC. It specifies CSVVRPLGNEQFF.

V gene TRBV13 combines with J gene TRBJ2-3, with 13 bases aligning to TRBD2. This CDR3 is built from 21 residues. Trimming took 3 bases from V and 0 from J; bases not matched to a gene: 15. In germline, CDR1 is PRHDT, CDR2 FYEKMQ (reference sequence). CDR3 sequence (DNA): TGTGCCAGCAGCTTCCTTAGACTAGCGGGGGGAAGTGAAAAGAGCACAGATACGCAGTATTTT. This codes for CASSFLRLAGGSEKSTDTQYF.

This chain connects TRBV2 to TRBJ2-7, with 7 bases lining up with TRBD1. The J call may be wrong; the DNA end is better matched by TRBJ2-5. Per germline, CDR1 SNHLY and CDR2 FYNNEI. This CDR3 region has 12 residues. The DNA of the CDR3 is TGTGCCAGCAACAGGGGTGGAGAGACCCAGTACTTC. Protein: CASNRGGETQYF.

The V gene is TRBV6-6, the J gene TRBJ1-2; 9 nucleotides agree with TRBD1. V shed 2 bases and J 8 bases; nucleotides not matched to a gene: 9. The CDR3 has 15 amino acids. Germline loops: CDR1 MNHNY, CDR2 SVGAGI (reference sequence). The CDR3 region is CASSYRIQGAGGYTF. For the CDR3, the DNA is TGTGCCAGCAGTTACCGGATACAGGGGGCTGGGGGCTACACCTTC.